The 30 T cell receptor beta chains below all came from one sample that was sequenced in a study of blood T cell repertoires in COVID-19. Using immunoSEQ multiplex PCR, the repertoire was profiled, and TCRdb retains in-frame clones only, with some absent. The repertoire holds about 160,000 clones, with 76% as singletons. The material sequenced was peripheral blood. Receptor source: a woman older than 75 with acute or convalescent COVID-19.

V is TRBV13 and J is TRBJ1-2, with D tentatively TRBD1 (6 bases). Looked up from germline, CDR1 is PRHDT and CDR2 is FYEKMQ (reference sequence). The CDR3 contains 13 residues. Trimming left V 5 bases short and J 4 bases short, with 11 bases between. Here the CDR3 reads CASSAQGAYGYTF. As DNA, the CDR3 is TGTGCCAGCAGCGCACAGGGAGCCTATGGCTACACCTTC.

In regard to this clone: The same CDR3 arises from other DNA sequences in this sample as well. The chain uses TRBV7-9 and TRBJ2-5; possible D gene TRBD2, 6 bases. V lost 4 bases and J 2 bases, leaving 11 bases between the germline ends. The CDR3 consists of 14 residues. Germline V gene lookup returns CDR1 SEHNR and CDR2 FQNEAQ (reference sequence). Here the CDR3 DNA reads TGTGCCAGCAGCTCCAATGGGGGGCAAGAGACCCAGTACTTC. Protein product: CASSSNGGQETQYF.

The CDR3 region is CASSRTSGSPSTDTQYF. In DNA, the CDR3 is TGTGCCAGCAGCCGGACTAGCGGGAGTCCGAGCACAGATACGCAGTATTTT. V and J are TRBV7-2 and TRBJ2-3, with 13 bases that match TRBD2. The length of the CDR3 is 17 residues. The J segment lost 0 bases and the V segment lost 5 bases, leaving 5 bases of the junction unmatched. The V gene's germline CDR1 is SGHTA and CDR2 FQGNSA.

This clone was observed a single time. V is TRBV19 and J is TRBJ1-5; D unclear. Deletions cut 7 bases from V and 3 bases from J, with 16 bases between. The germline CDR1 and CDR2 sequences are LNHDA and SQIVND (reference sequence). This CDR3 is 15 amino acids long. CDR3 DNA sequence: TGTGCCAGTACTCAGGAACCTCGCCCCAATCAGCCCCAGCATTTT. This gives the protein CASTQEPRPNQPQHF. The complete variable domain, with remaining parts taken from reference TRBV19 and TRBJ1-5, reads DGGITQSPKYLFRKEGQNVTLSCEQNLNHDAMYWYRQDPGQGLRLIYYSQIVNDFQKGDIAEGYSVSREKKESFPLTVTSAQKNPTAFYLCASTQEPRPNQPQHFGDGTRLSIL.

This chain links TRBV4-2 with TRBJ1-4, with 7 bases identical to TRBD1. Germline CDR1 LGHNA, CDR2 YNFKEQ. The CDR3 length is 15 residues. Trimming removed 1 base from V and 7 bases from J; junction bases left unmatched: 6. The CDR3 is CASSQGNRGAEKLFF. In nucleotides, the CDR3 is TGTGCCAGCAGCCAAGGGAACAGGGGAGCTGAAAAACTGTTTTTT.

The chain is built from TRBV7-2 and TRBJ1-5, with a possible D match to TRBD1 (6 bases). V was pared by 1 base and J by 5 bases, with 12 bases between. The CDR3 runs 15 residues. In germline, CDR1 is SGHTA, CDR2 FQGNSA. CDR3 in DNA: TGTGCCAGCAGCTTAGTAGGGGGTACCGATCAGCCCCAGCATTTT. It encodes CASSLVGGTDQPQHF.

Only one count was recorded for this clone. The chain recombines TRBV5-1 with TRBJ2-2, with TRBD2 matching over 8 bases. This CDR3 contains 15 residues. Per the germline V gene, CDR1 is SGHRS and CDR2 is YFSETQ. V was pared by 2 bases and J by 6 bases, with 6 bases of the junction left unmatched. CDR3 residues: CASSLSGSGSGELFF. In DNA form, the CDR3 reads TGCGCCAGCAGCTTAAGCGGGAGTGGGTCCGGGGAGCTGTTTTTT.

The rearrangement links TRBV3-1 (or the pseudogene TRBV3-2) to TRBJ1-1, with no clear D. This CDR3 has 15 amino acids. The V end lost 1 base, the J end lost 8 bases, and 17 bases lay between the germline ends. Germline V lookup: CDR1 LGHDT, CDR2 YNNKEL (reference sequence). CDR3 in DNA: TGTGCCAGCAGCCAAGGAGACAAGGCAAGTGAGGAAGCTTTCTTT. Amino acid sequence: CASSQGDKASEEAFF.

This sequence joins TRBV19 and TRBJ1-2; TRBD1 aligns across 7 bases. CDR3 length: 16 amino acids. With 4 bases clipped from V and 0 bases from J, the junction kept 8 bases outside the gene matches. Germline CDR1 reads LNHDA; CDR2 reads SQIVND (reference sequence). CDR3 DNA sequence: TGTGCCAGTAGTAGATTTAGACAGGGAGCTAACTATGGCTACACCTTC. Its translation is CASSRFRQGANYGYTF. The full variable domain, rest sourced from reference TRBV19 and TRBJ1-2, is DGGITQSPKYLFRKEGQNVTLSCEQNLNHDAMYWYRQDPGQGLRLIYYSQIVNDFQKGDIAEGYSVSREKKESFPLTVTSAQKNPTAFYLCASSRFRQGANYGYTFGSGTRLTVV.

This clone has only one observation. The CDR3 reads CASSYFSGGGAEAFF. In nucleotides, the CDR3 is TGTGCCAGCAGTTACTTTTCCGGGGGGGGAGCTGAAGCTTTCTTT. The V and J genes are TRBV6-5 and TRBJ1-1; a weak D match, TRBD1 (5 bases). V lost 1 base to trimming and J lost 6 bases, with 15 bases between them. Germline CDR1 reads MNHEY; CDR2 reads SVGAGI. CDR3 length: 15 amino acids.

This chain connects TRBV5-1 to TRBJ2-1; no reliable D call. CDR1 and CDR2 from the germline V gene are SGHRS and YFSETQ. Trimming removed 0 bases from V and 6 bases from J, with 10 bases in between. The CDR3 sequence is 14 residues long. The CDR3 DNA is TGCGCCAGCAGCTTGGGAGGAGCTGGCAATGAGCAGTTCTTC. This encodes CASSLGGAGNEQFF.

This chain links TRBV19 with TRBJ1-2; D is perhaps TRBD1 (5 bases). The V and J ends lost 6 bases and 4 bases respectively, with 24 bases between them. CDR1 and CDR2 from the germline V gene are LNHDA and SQIVND (reference sequence). The CDR3 sequence is 17 residues long. The CDR3 loop is CASRALPQGGVGYGYTF. CDR3 DNA sequence: TGTGCCAGTAGAGCCCTCCCCCAGGGCGGAGTGGGCTATGGCTACACCTTC.

The V and J genes are TRBV20-1 and TRBJ2-3; D gene uncertain. Germline loops: CDR1 DFQATT, CDR2 SNEGSKA (reference sequence). CDR3 length: 11 residues. Trimming cost V 6 bases and J 0 bases, with 4 bases left between them. This CDR3 reads CSALSTDTQYF. For the CDR3, the DNA is TGCAGTGCGTTAAGCACAGATACGCAGTATTTT.

The genes are TRBV19 and TRBJ2-1; 9 nucleotides align to TRBD2. Germline V gene lookup returns CDR1 LNHDA and CDR2 SQIVND (reference sequence). Unmatched junction bases numbered 7, after V lost 8 bases and J lost 5 bases. The CDR3 has 14 amino acids. The CDR3 region has the DNA TGTGCCAGTGCTTCTAGCGGGAACCACAATGAGCAGTTCTTC. Translating it yields CASASSGNHNEQFF.

This chain connects TRBV27 to TRBJ1-3; 8 bases map to TRBD1. This CDR3 region has 14 residues. With V trimmed by 5 bases and J by 1 base, 1 base remained unmatched. The germline V gene encodes CDR1 MNHEY and CDR2 SMNVEV (reference sequence). This chain's CDR3 is CASSRTGSGNTIYF. The CDR3 nucleotides are TGTGCCAGCAGTCGGACAGGGTCTGGAAACACCATATATTTT.

This chain uses TRBV19 with TRBJ2-2; 9 positions match TRBD2. CDR3 length equals 17 residues. Trimming at V came to 3 bases and at J to 5 bases, leaving 10 bases not matched to a gene. Germline V lookup: CDR1 LNHDA, CDR2 SQIVND (reference sequence). The CDR3 is CASSMRRGRAQTGELFF. CDR3 nucleotide sequence: TGTGCCAGTAGTATGAGGCGCGGGAGGGCCCAAACCGGGGAGCTGTTTTTT. Complete variable domain (other parts from reference TRBV19 and TRBJ2-2): DGGITQSPKYLFRKEGQNVTLSCEQNLNHDAMYWYRQDPGQGLRLIYYSQIVNDFQKGDIAEGYSVSREKKESFPLTVTSAQKNPTAFYLCASSMRRGRAQTGELFFGEGSRLTVL.

The chain joins TRBV19 to TRBJ2-1; no clear D gene. In germline, CDR1 is LNHDA, CDR2 SQIVND (reference sequence). With 6 bases removed from V and 10 bases from J, the gap between germline ends came to 10 bases. The CDR3 consists of 11 residues. CDR3 in amino acids: CASRSTIEQFF. The CDR3 DNA follows: TGTGCCAGTAGGTCCACAATAGAGCAGTTCTTC.

The genes are TRBV29-1 and TRBJ1-4; D uncertain. This CDR3 contains 11 residues. Trimming shortened V by 7 bases and J by 6 bases, and 9 bases separated the two germline ends. CDR1 is SQVTM and CDR2 is ANQGSEA in the germline V gene. The CDR3 protein is CSERTYEKLFF. The CDR3 coding sequence is TGCAGCGAGCGCACATATGAAAAACTGTTTTTT.

This sequence joins TRBV6-5 and TRBJ1-5; D remains unclear. The CDR3 is 15 amino acids. With 8 bases removed from V and 0 bases from J, the gap between germline ends came to 14 bases. The V gene's germline CDR1 is MNHEY and CDR2 SVGAGI. CDR3 in DNA: TGTGCCAGCGGGAGGGCGTTGGATAGCAATCAGCCCCAGCATTTT. Protein product: CASGRALDSNQPQHF.

The rearrangement links TRBV9 to TRBJ1-2, with 10 bases aligning to TRBD1. The CDR3 covers 15 residues. Germline CDR1 reads SGDLS; CDR2 reads YYNGEE. V was pared by 4 bases and J by 3 bases, with 6 bases of the junction left unmatched. In DNA form, the CDR3 reads TGTGCCAGCAGCCTCACTGGGACAGGGGACTATGGCTACACCTTC. This gives the protein CASSLTGTGDYGYTF.

The chain has TRBV7-2 and TRBJ1-2; 9 positions agree with TRBD1. After removal of 0 bases from V and 7 bases from J, the junction contained 6 bases not matched to a gene. The CDR3 covers 15 residues. From germline, CDR1 is SGHTA and CDR2 FQGNSA. The CDR3 DNA reads as TGTGCCAGCAGCTTAGCCCGACAGGGGGGGGGTGGCTACACCTTC. Translated: CASSLARQGGGGYTF.

This clone was seen a few times. V gene TRBV11-2 combines with J gene TRBJ1-4; D unresolved. The CDR3 has 14 amino acids. V lost 2 bases to trimming and J lost 7 bases, with 11 bases between them. In germline, CDR1 is SGHAT, CDR2 FQNNGV. CDR3 sequence reads: CASSLLQTSEKLFF. CDR3 sequence (DNA): TGTGCCAGCAGCTTATTACAGACGTCTGAAAAACTGTTTTTT. Supplemented by reference TRBV11-2 and TRBJ1-4, the full variable domain reads EAGVAQSPRYKIIEKRQSVAFWCNPISGHATLYWYQQILGQGPKLLIQFQNNGVVDDSQLPKDRFSAERLKGVDSTLKIQPAKLEDSAVYLCASSLLQTSEKLFFGSGTQLSVL.

The chain combines TRBV7-2 with TRBJ1-5, with TRBD1 identical over 7 bases. Germline-derived CDR1 and CDR2 are SGHTA and FQGNSA. The CDR3 runs to 14 residues. The J segment lost 9 bases and the V segment lost 4 bases, leaving 9 bases of the junction unmatched. CDR3: CASSSLQGLRPQHF. The CDR3 nucleotides are TGTGCCAGCAGCTCCCTACAGGGGTTGCGGCCCCAGCATTTT.

The chain links TRBV3-1 (or the pseudogene TRBV3-2) to TRBJ1-4; 7 nucleotides match TRBD1. Germline CDR1 reads LGHDT; CDR2 reads YNNKEL (reference sequence). CDR3 length: 13 residues. The J segment lost 6 bases and the V segment lost 4 bases, leaving 2 bases of the junction unmatched. The CDR3 sequence: CASSRDRDEKLFF. CDR3 DNA: TGTGCCAGCAGCCGAGACAGGGATGAAAAACTGTTTTTT.

The V and J genes are TRBV11-2 and TRBJ2-5, with 7 bases aligning to TRBD2. This CDR3 has 13 amino acids. Germline V gives CDR1 SGHAT, CDR2 FQNNGV. V trimming: 4 bases; J trimming: 4 bases; junction bases outside the gene matches: 3. The CDR3 loop reads CASSSGGRETQYF. The DNA of the CDR3 is TGTGCCAGCAGCTCGGGGGGTCGAGAGACCCAGTACTTC.

The chain joins TRBV11-2 to TRBJ2-4, with TRBD2 as a possible D gene (5 bases). Germline V gene lookup returns CDR1 SGHAT and CDR2 FQNNGV. The V end was cut by 1 base, the J end by 2 bases, with 6 bases between. The CDR3 is 14 amino acids. The CDR3 is CASSLAGTKNIQYF. The CDR3 DNA reads TGTGCCAGCAGCTTAGCGGGGACCAAAAACATTCAGTACTTC.

The chain uses TRBV5-1 and TRBJ1-1, with a possible D match to TRBD1 (5 bases). Trimming cost V 7 bases and J 1 base, with 11 bases left between them. Germline V lookup: CDR1 SGHRS, CDR2 YFSETQ. The CDR3 has 13 residues. The chain's CDR3 is CASGLQGNTEAFF. CDR3 coding DNA: TGCGCCAGCGGCCTGCAGGGGAACACTGAAGCTTTCTTT.

This clone occurred a few times. The chain recombines TRBV18 with TRBJ2-7; TRBD2 aligns across 10 bases. Losses at the gene ends were 4 bases for V and 2 bases for J; bases not matched to a gene: 5. Per germline, CDR1 KGHSH and CDR2 LQKENI. The length of the CDR3 is 15 residues. CDR3 in amino acids: CASSLTSGDTYEQYF. The DNA for the CDR3 is TGTGCCAGCTCACTAACTAGCGGGGATACCTACGAGCAGTACTTC.

This chain links TRBV30 with TRBJ2-1, with D possibly TRBD2 on 6 matching bases. CDR1 is GTSNPN and CDR2 is SVGIG in the germline V gene (reference sequence). The V gene lost 4 bases and the J gene lost 10 bases, with 17 bases spanning the gap. This CDR3 has 13 amino acids. This chain's CDR3 is CAWTNMGGEEQFF. The CDR3 DNA reads as TGTGCCTGGACAAACATGGGGGGTGAGGAGCAGTTCTTC.

V and J are TRBV29-1 and TRBJ1-4, with a weak D call TRBD1 (6 bases). The CDR3 is made up of 12 amino acids. The germline gives CDR1 SQVTM, CDR2 ANQGSEA. The ends were cut back, 7 bases at V and 8 bases at J, with 14 bases in the middle. CDR3 amino acids: CSASGADEKLFF. CDR3 sequence (DNA): TGCAGCGCTTCAGGGGCGGACGAAAAACTGTTTTTT.